Shown below are 9 T cell receptor beta chains from a single sample sequenced in a study of blood T cell repertoires in COVID-19. Using immunoSEQ multiplex PCR, the repertoire was profiled, and TCRdb retains in-frame clones only, with some absent. In the table there are 220,000 or so clones, roughly nine tenths of which are singletons. Input material: peripheral blood. These TCRs come from a man in his fifties or sixties who had recovered from COVID-19.

The gene calls are TRBV5-8 and TRBJ1-4; tentatively, D is TRBD1 (6 bases). The CDR3 totals 16 residues. CDR1 is SGHTS, CDR2 YDEGEE, per germline. With 1 base removed from V and 7 bases from J, the gap between germline ends came to 17 bases. CDR3 nucleotides: TGTGCCAGCAGCTTGCATCCACGGGGGGCTTTTGAAAAACTGTTTTTT. Protein sequence: CASSLHPRGAFEKLFF. The full variable domain, rest sourced from reference TRBV5-8 and TRBJ1-4, is EAGVTQSPTHLIKTRGQQATLRCSPISGHTSVYWYQQALGLGLQFLLWYDEGEERNRGNFPPRFSGRQFPNYSSELNVNALELEDSALYLCASSLHPRGAFEKLFFGSGTQLSVL.

V and J are TRBV7-9 and TRBJ1-2, with 11 bases fitting TRBD1. This CDR3 is built from 17 residues. Unmatched junction bases numbered 8, after V lost 4 bases and J lost 1 base. CDR1 and CDR2 (germline): SEHNR, FQNEAQ (reference sequence). The chain's CDR3 is CASSSVPGQGVNYGYTF. DNA for the CDR3: TGTGCCAGCAGCTCGGTCCCGGGACAGGGGGTTAACTATGGCTACACCTTC.

J is TRBJ1-5 and V is TRBV14; D is perhaps TRBD1 (5 bases). The germline V gene has CDR1 SGHDN and CDR2 FVKESK. The V end lost 5 bases, the J end lost 9 bases, and 14 bases lay between the germline ends. This CDR3 has 13 residues. CDR3 coding DNA: TGTGCCAGCAGCAGGACACCCGGGCCGCCCCAGCATTTT. This encodes CASSRTPGPPQHF.

V is TRBV5-1 and J is TRBJ2-4; no clear D gene. The CDR3 runs 16 residues. V was shortened by 0 bases and J by 0 bases, with 10 bases between the two germline ends. The germline V gene has CDR1 SGHRS and CDR2 YFSETQ. The DNA for the CDR3 is TGCGCCAGCAGCTTGGCTGCAGGTCTAGCCAAAAACATTCAGTACTTC. Encoded protein: CASSLAAGLAKNIQYF.

The sample holds a few counts of this clone. This CDR3 reads CASSFSGGGETQYF. The DNA of the CDR3 is TGTGCCAGCAGCTTCTCAGGGGGCGGAGAGACCCAGTACTTC. This chain joins TRBV7-2 and TRBJ2-5; TRBD1 aligns across 8 bases. Germline CDR1 SGHTA, CDR2 FQGNSA. The V gene end was trimmed by 3 bases and the J gene end by 4 bases; junction bases not matched to a gene: 4. This CDR3 contains 14 residues.

J is TRBJ1-2 and V is TRBV6-5, with D possibly being TRBD1 (5 bases). Germline CDR1 reads MNHEY; CDR2 reads SVGAGI. The CDR3 extends over 14 amino acids. V was cut by 6 bases and J by 4 bases, with 15 bases left in between. CDR3 protein: CASSPWGDGYGYTF. The CDR3 DNA is TGTGCCAGCAGCCCCTGGGGGGATGGCTATGGCTACACCTTC.

Only one count was recorded for this clone. The chain's CDR3 is CASSILGAGSSGELFF. CDR3 in DNA: TGTGCCAGCAGTATCCTTGGGGCGGGGTCGAGCGGGGAGCTGTTTTTT. The chain uses TRBV7-9 and TRBJ2-2, with D possibly matching TRBD2 (6 bases). The CDR3 has 16 residues. The germline V and J ends were trimmed by 6 bases and 7 bases, with 21 bases remaining between them. CDR1 and CDR2 from the germline V gene are SEHNR and FQNEAQ (reference sequence). Based on the CDR3 plus reference TRBV7-9 and TRBJ2-2, the full variable domain is DTGVSQNPRHKITKRGQNVTFRCDPISEHNRLYWYRQTLGQGPEFLTYFQNEAQLEKSRLLSDRFSAERPKGSFSTLEIQRTEQGDSAMYLCASSILGAGSSGELFFGEGSRLTVL.

V and J are TRBV19 and TRBJ2-6, with 7 positions matching TRBD1. This CDR3 has 15 amino acids. The germline CDR1 and CDR2 sequences are LNHDA and SQIVND (reference sequence). V lost 4 bases to trimming and J lost 7 bases; unmatched junction nucleotides: 7. The CDR3 reads CASSTQGVGANVLTF. The CDR3 region has the DNA TGTGCCAGTAGTACCCAGGGGGTAGGTGCCAACGTCCTGACTTTC. The full variable domain, completed using reference TRBV19 and TRBJ2-6, is DGGITQSPKYLFRKEGQNVTLSCEQNLNHDAMYWYRQDPGQGLRLIYYSQIVNDFQKGDIAEGYSVSREKKESFPLTVTSAQKNPTAFYLCASSTQGVGANVLTFGAGSRLTVL.

The rearrangement links TRBV6-1 to TRBJ1-5; a weak D match, TRBD1 (5 bases). The CDR3 is 16 amino acids. The germline V gene encodes CDR1 MNHNS and CDR2 SASEGT. Trimming left V 0 bases short and J 6 bases short, with 15 bases between. CDR3 amino acids: CASSEAGDSSSQPQHF. CDR3 in DNA: TGTGCCAGCAGTGAAGCAGGGGATTCCTCTAGTCAGCCCCAGCATTTT.